This T cell receptor (beta chain) was identified in a study of T-cell reconstitution after alpha-beta-depleted transplantation in children (TCRdb year 2016). Study-wide context: Using TCR repertoire profiling, the study followed T-cell immune reconstitution in a quantitative way in children after TCRalphabeta/CD19-depleted allogeneic hematopoietic cell transplantation.

The treatment or condition label here, explained by the study, means: allogeneic hematopoietic cell transplantation with graft depleted of TCRalphabeta T cells and CD19 B cells. TCRalphabeta/CD19-depleted allogeneic hematopoietic cell grafts were given to the transplant recipients, all of whom were children. The trim is 2 bases for V and 0 bases for J, with a gap of 8 bases between the germline ends. The CDR3 contains 15 residues, cysteine and phenylalanine counted. The sequence is cut down to CDR3 DNA, 45 bases in frame from base 1. The study at large found these results: Apparently early alphabetaT-cell count recovery about two months after transplant reportedly relied on only several hundred rapidly expanded clones derived from non-depleted graft cells. The frequencies of hyperexpanded clones fell over the following months, and after one year, T-cell counts and TCRbeta diversity were mostly attributed to newly produced T cells. In some patients, high TCRbeta diversity at day 60 was attributed to recipient T cells and intrathymic progenitors that had survived conditioning.

Library creation used PCR. The data were produced on an Illumina HiSeq 2500. TCR libraries were prepared with molecular barcoding, using unique molecular identifiers to normalize TCRbeta repertoire quantification. The public reads were reanalyzed by TCRdb: fastp trimming at Q25, MiXCR alignment, in-frame beta chains only. Each record represents a unique CDR3 protein, reported with the most common genes and DNA among its rows. This sample is represented by 140,000 or so distinct CDR3 sequences; about 9% of them were singletons. The biggest ten clones account for roughly 20% of the sample. With regard to this clonotype: Its cognate antigen has yet to be identified. Nothing much larger sits one base from this clone, and base qualities are not available.

Sample: PBMCs, mostly from graft donor cells, taken 180 days after TCRalphabeta/CD19-depleted stem cell transplant. This sequence originates from a female patient aged 2 to 10 who had a stem cell transplant for congenital amegakaryocytic thrombocytopenia, so the T cells may come from the graft donor. In this chain, TRBV12-3 or TRBV12-4 is recombined with TRBJ1-3; confidence is insufficient to name the D gene. This receptor has the CDR3 CASSLLFSSGNTIYF. The nucleotide sequence reads TGTGCCAGCAGTTTACTTTTCTCCTCTGGAAACACCATATATTTT.